This T cell receptor (beta chain) derives from a study of T cells in Graves' hyperthyroidism and ophthalmopathy. Any patient presenting with uncontrolled infection, other autoimmune disease, pregnancy or lactation was left out. TCR beta CDR3 regions were amplified from RNA. A first-round RT-PCR of the TCR CDR3 used the HTBI primer set. One entry per CDR3 protein, called by TCRdb with MiXCR from the multiplex PCR reads. Of fewer than 350,000 distinct CDR3 sequences listed, roughly a fifth are singletons. This clonotype was seen repeatedly, ten times or more. This clonotype was obtained from a man aged 45-65 years with Graves' ophthalmopathy. The sample comprised blood.

CDR3 amino acids: CASSLTSMNTEAFF. In DNA form, the CDR3 reads TGTGCCAGCAGCTTAACATCCATGAACACTGAAGCTTTCTTT. The chain joins TRBV7-3 to TRBJ1-1, with D uncertain. Germline CDR1 reads SGHTA; CDR2 reads FQGTGA. V gave up 0 bases and J gave up 0 bases, with 5 bases separating them. This CDR3 comprises 14 residues. Full variable domain (missing parts from reference TRBV7-3 and TRBJ1-1): GAGVSQTPSNKVTEKGKYVELRCDPISGHTALYWYRQSLGQGPEFLIYFQGTGAADDSGLPNDRFFAVRPEGSVSTLKIQRTERGDSAVYLCASSLTSMNTEAFFGQGTRLTVV.